Below, one T cell receptor (beta chain) is given with its context. Its specificity is not known. Healthy donors of bone marrow made up the group. CDR3 length: 12 amino acids. The V segment lost 5 bases and the J segment 5 bases; nucleotides outside the gene matches: 2. The germline V gene encodes CDR1 GTSNPN and CDR2 SVGIG (reference sequence). The data derive from a study of cytomegalovirus exposure and HLA in healthy donors. Background on the study: In terms of ancestry, the Caucasian-associated cluster contained around 79% of the 300 to 400 genotyped donors. Study-level results: Fewer N-insertions (relative to the approximately 670-donor mean) were reportedly seen in an Asian-associated ancestry cluster in a later analysis. Through in vitro validation, a few CMV-associated chains were shown to be specific for CMV antigens.

The study ran its PCR with 60 Vbeta and 13 Jbeta primers. Produced via immunoSEQ multiplex PCR; TCRdb's table is partial and in-frame only. The table records roughly 150,000 clones, 80% of them present only once. Specimen: PBMCs. The chain is built from TRBV30 and TRBJ1-1, with TRBD1 matching 10 bases. The TCR originated in a woman aged 40 to 50 in good health and CMV-seronegative. CDR3 residues: CAWGTGETEAFF. The CDR3 coding sequence is TGTGCCTGGGGGACAGGGGAAACTGAAGCTTTCTTT.